The entry below describes one TCR beta chain. The antigen it recognizes is unknown. No quality values exist for individual bases; no much larger clone is one base distant. The data derive from a study of blood T cell repertoires in COVID-19 (TCRdb year 2020). Regarding the research as a whole: Collaborator samples came from the United States, Italy and Spain and covered acute and convalescent phases of COVID-19. Samples were obtained from the ongoing ImmuneRACE study (first 160 participants) and from approximately 1,200 subjects provided by 6 global collaborators. Deeply sampled blood TCRbeta repertoires from subjects exposed to, actively infected with, or recovered from COVID-19 were included in the dataset. The material from the prospective study consisted of cDNA or gDNA derived from T cells, B-cell-depleted T cells, or PBMCs. Nearly every sample came with metadata listing a de-identified subject ID, COVID-19 status, age in years and sex. The repertoires were made available in a free public database intended to serve as a resource for research on the immune response to SARS-CoV-2. Where available, HLA class I and class II types were obtained from metadata supplied by the sample provider rather than from assay-based typing. Overall study results and their limits: Clinical and demographic metadata were provided uncurated, with the amount varying by source and participant.

The immunoSEQ Assay, a bias-controlled multiplex PCR, was used to amplify TCRbeta CDR3 regions from genomic DNA. From the authors' description of their analysis: The number of nucleated cells in each sample was estimated from the amplification of reference gene primers within the assay. To quantify the absolute abundance of each unique TCRbeta CDR3 rearrangement, sequence reads were collapsed and filtered. Productive Simpson clonality was computed per sample as the square root of Simpson's diversity index over productive rearrangements. Drawn from immuneACCESS, this table holds only the in-frame rearrangements with V and J called that TCRdb kept. Clones are partly lost; checked studies trace under half to an unresolved V gene and leave the rest unexplained. The V and J calls and clone size come from that table; D and trimming were worked out from the DNA. Present in this sample are around 140,000 clones, approximately 91% of which were seen just once. The biggest ten clones account for 1.8% of the sample.

Each collaborating institution followed its own protocols to collect whole blood in K2EDTA tubes. For TCRbeta analysis, collaborators shipped samples in one of three forms: frozen whole blood, isolated PBMCs, or DNA extracted from either of those sample types. Sequencing input: peripheral blood. The source of this sequence is a man aged 65 to 85 with acute or convalescent COVID-19.

In nucleotides, the sequence is TGTGCCAGCAGTGAAGACCCAGCTGGGGCCAACGTCCTGACTTTC. The encoded protein is CASSEDPAGANVLTF. This sequence uses TRBV2 and TRBJ2-6; the D gene lacks a confident call. V is clipped by 1 base and J by 2 bases, and the sequence between their germline boundaries is 6 bases long. Taken from the germline V gene, the CDR1 and CDR2 loops are SNHLY and FYNNEI. Its CDR3 holds 15 amino acids, cysteine through phenylalanine. Kept here is only the CDR3 DNA, which spans 45 bases and is read in frame from base 1.